Each of the 12 T cell receptor beta chains below was sequenced from the same sample in a study of blood T cell repertoires in COVID-19. Assay used: immunoSEQ multiplex PCR; TCRdb lists only in-frame clones, some missing. The sample lists 150,000 or so clones, approximately 92% seen once, with 13% in the top ten. Input material: peripheral blood. The receptors shown here come from a man aged 18 to 35 with COVID-19, enrolled during active disease.

The CDR3 coding sequence is TGTGCCAGTAGTGGCCACACCCGGGGACAGGGCAACACTGAAGCTTTCTTT. Translating it yields CASSGHTRGQGNTEAFF. V usage is TRBV19 and J usage is TRBJ1-1; 9 bases are shared with TRBD1. V gave up 5 bases and J gave up 2 bases; unmatched junction bases: 12. The CDR3 extends over 17 amino acids. Germline assignment: CDR1 LNHDA and CDR2 SQIVND (reference sequence).

This chain links TRBV7-2 with TRBJ2-3, with 7 positions matching TRBD2. J gave up 2 bases and V 5 bases, and 10 bases lay outside the gene matches. This CDR3 region has 16 residues. Germline V gives CDR1 SGHTA, CDR2 FQGNSA. The CDR3 nucleotides read TGTGCCAGCAGCGTTAGCGGGCCTAGAGCCACAGATACGCAGTATTTT. As protein: CASSVSGPRATDTQYF. The variable domain in full, with the rest retrieved from reference TRBV7-2 and TRBJ2-3, is GAGVSQSPSNKVTEKGKDVELRCDPISGHTALYWYRQSLGQGLEFLIYFQGNSAPDKSGLPSDRFSAERTGGSVSTLTIQRTQQEDSAVYLCASSVSGPRATDTQYFGPGTRLTVL.

This chain's CDR3 is CASSVKLRQGPNTQYF. The CDR3 region has the DNA TGTGCCAGCAGCGTTAAACTGCGACAGGGGCCAAATACGCAGTATTTT. The gene calls are TRBV7-2 and TRBJ2-3; 8 bases are a match to TRBD1. Germline assignment: CDR1 SGHTA and CDR2 FQGNSA. This CDR3 spans 16 amino acids. V was clipped by 5 bases and J by 7 bases; unmatched bases: 14. Together with reference TRBV7-2 and TRBJ2-3, the CDR3 gives the full variable domain: GAGVSQSPSNKVTEKGKDVELRCDPISGHTALYWYRQSLGQGLEFLIYFQGNSAPDKSGLPSDRFSAERTGGSVSTLTIQRTQQEDSAVYLCASSVKLRQGPNTQYFGPGTRLTVL.

This sequence joins TRBV4-1 and TRBJ1-1; 12 nucleotides agree with TRBD1. In germline, CDR1 is MGHRA, CDR2 YSYEKL. There are 15 residues in the CDR3. The junction had 5 bases not matched to a gene; V was cut back by 2 bases and J by 7 bases. The CDR3 nucleotides read TGCGCCAGCAGCCAAAGGGACAGGGGGCTCGGTGAAGCTTTCTTT. Its protein is CASSQRDRGLGEAFF.

The V and J genes are TRBV7-8 and TRBJ1-4; possibly TRBD1 for D (5 bases). The CDR3 length is 15 residues. The germline gives CDR1 SGHVS, CDR2 FQNEAQ. V lost 1 base to trimming and J lost 5 bases, with 11 bases between them. Here the CDR3 DNA reads TGTGCCAGCAGCTTAGAGGGGATTAGAAATGAAAAACTGTTTTTT. Translated: CASSLEGIRNEKLFF.

The count of this clone is one. Other DNA sequences in this specimen translate into the identical CDR3. The gene calls are TRBV28 and TRBJ1-3, with D possibly being TRBD1 (5 bases). V lost 3 bases, J lost 0 bases, and 6 bases lay in between. The CDR3 is made up of 14 amino acids. Germline loops: CDR1 MDHEN, CDR2 SYDVKM. CDR3 bases: TGTGCCAGCAGTTTGGGGGGCTCTGGAAACACCATATATTTT. It yields the protein CASSLGGSGNTIYF.

About this clone itself: The identical CDR3 is also encoded by other nucleotide sequences in the sample. The chain has TRBV15 and TRBJ2-7, with 8 bases fitting TRBD2. The CDR3 has 15 amino acids. V dropped 0 bases and J dropped 2; count of bases not matched to a gene: 3. The germline gives CDR1 LNHNV, CDR2 YYDKDF (reference sequence). The CDR3 DNA is TGTGCCACCAGCAGAGATTCGGGGGGGCCCTACGAGCAGTACTTC. It yields the protein CATSRDSGGPYEQYF. The full variable domain, its missing parts supplied by reference TRBV15 and TRBJ2-7, is DAMVIQNPRYQVTQFGKPVTLSCSQTLNHNVMYWYQQKSSQAPKLLFHYYDKDFNNEADTPDNFQSRRPNTSFCFLDIRSPGLGDTAMYLCATSRDSGGPYEQYFGPGTRLTVT.

A single count supports this clone. The V and J genes are TRBV5-1 and TRBJ2-3, with 13 nucleotides matching TRBD2. This CDR3 spans 16 amino acids. The ends lost 0 bases at V and 5 bases at J; junction bases unmatched: 3. CDR1 SGHRS and CDR2 YFSETQ come from the germline V gene. The CDR3 coding sequence is TGCGCCAGCAGCTTGGATGGACTAGCGGGAGTAGATACGCAGTATTTT. It codes for CASSLDGLAGVDTQYF.

The V call is TRBV28, the J call TRBJ2-7; 7 nucleotides line up with TRBD1. The J segment lost 2 bases and the V segment lost 7 bases, leaving 20 bases of the junction unmatched. Germline V gene data show CDR1 as MDHEN and CDR2 as SYDVKM. The CDR3 loop spans 18 amino acids. CDR3 amino acids: CASKPFGPHDRETYEQYF. As DNA, the CDR3 is TGTGCCAGCAAACCCTTTGGCCCGCATGACAGGGAGACCTACGAGCAGTACTTC. The full variable domain, its missing parts supplied by reference TRBV28 and TRBJ2-7, is DVKVTQSSRYLVKRTGEKVFLECVQDMDHENMFWYRQDPGLGLRLIYFSYDVKMKEKGDIPEGYSVSREKKERFSLILESASTNQTSMYLCASKPFGPHDRETYEQYFGPGTRLTVT.

This clone appeared once. This chain connects TRBV5-1 to TRBJ2-2; TRBD1 matches at 7 bases. CDR3 length equals 13 residues. The ends lost 4 bases at V and 8 bases at J; junction bases unmatched: 5. The germline V gene has CDR1 SGHRS and CDR2 YFSETQ. As DNA, the CDR3 is TGCGCCAGCAGCGACAGGGATTCTGGGGAGCTGTTTTTT. Its translation: CASSDRDSGELFF.

This chain connects TRBV20-1 to TRBJ2-5, with D maybe TRBD2 (6 bases). The germline V gene encodes CDR1 DFQATT and CDR2 SNEGSKA (reference sequence). The CDR3 covers 11 residues. DNA for the CDR3: TGCAGCCATAGCGGACAAGAGACCCAGTACTTC. Amino acids: CSHSGQETQYF.

The chain employs TRBV9 and TRBJ2-7, with D tentatively TRBD2 (5 bases). V was trimmed by 0 bases and J by 4 bases, leaving 11 bases between them. Germline CDR1 reads SGDLS; CDR2 reads YYNGEE. This CDR3 is built from 14 residues. This chain's CDR3 is CASSVDVRDYEQYF. The CDR3 DNA follows: TGTGCCAGCAGCGTAGATGTCCGGGATTACGAGCAGTACTTC.